Listed below are T cell receptor beta chains from one sample, sequenced in a study of shared clonotypes between healthy human individuals. Clones were read by immunoSEQ multiplex PCR, and TCRdb kept only the in-frame ones, dropping some. Of under 80,000 clones listed, about 61% are singletons. The source material was memory CD8+ T cells sorted from blood. The receptors originated from a man aged 25-45 years in good health. The CDR3 runs from the conserved cysteine through the conserved F or W. Fields, in order: clone size, D gene, V gene, J gene, CDR3 protein, CDR3 DNA. D genes are given only for firm matches. Size is omitted from some rows. Given values are once, few, many or a class for expanded clones.

size: .; D: .; V: TRBV27; J: TRBJ2-7; CDR3: CASSSGFSYEQYF; DNA: TGTGCCAGCAGCTCGGGGTTCTCCTACGAGCAGTACTTC
size: once; D: .; V: TRBV7-3; J: TRBJ2-1; CDR3: CASSPGDEQFF; DNA: TGTGCCAGCTCCCCGGGAGATGAGCAGTTCTTC
size: many; D: .; V: TRBV25-1; J: TRBJ1-4; CDR3: CASSEPGTLKKLFF; DNA: TGTGCCAGCAGTGAACCCGGGACGTTGAAAAAACTGTTTTTT
size: many; D: TRBD1; V: TRBV11-2; J: TRBJ1-1; CDR3: CASSLESTGWGAFF; DNA: TGTGCCAGCAGCTTAGAGTCGACAGGGTGGGGAGCTTTCTTT
size: few; D: .; V: TRBV4-3; J: TRBJ2-6; CDR3: CASSQGLSGANVLTF; DNA: TGCGCCAGCAGCCAGGGCCTCTCTGGGGCCAACGTCCTGACTTTC
size: .; D: .; V: TRBV5-4; J: TRBJ2-7; CDR3: CASSVQGSYEQYF; DNA: TGTGCCAGCAGCGTGCAGGGCTCCTACGAGCAGTACTTC
size: .; D: .; V: TRBV7-2; J: TRBJ1-5; CDR3: CASSTGAQLHQPQHF; DNA: TGTGCCAGCAGCACGGGGGCTCAGTTACATCAGCCCCAGCATTTT
size: .; D: .; V: TRBV6-5; J: TRBJ1-2; CDR3: CASSLGGYTF; DNA: TGTGCCAGCTCTCTAGGGGGCTACACCTTC
size: .; D: TRBD2; V: TRBV7-2; J: TRBJ2-1; CDR3: CASSLWTSGRASYNEQFF; DNA: TGTGCCAGCAGCCTTTGGACTAGCGGGAGGGCCTCCTACAATGAGCAGTTCTTC
size: .; D: .; V: TRBV27; J: TRBJ1-1; CDR3: CASSLRALTTEAFF; DNA: TGTGCCAGCAGTTTAAGGGCCTTAACGACTGAAGCTTTCTTT
size: many; D: TRBD2; V: TRBV7-2; J: TRBJ2-1; CDR3: CASSLDSGGFTYNEQFF; DNA: TGTGCCAGCAGCTTAGACTCGGGAGGGTTTACCTACAATGAGCAGTTCTTC
size: .; D: .; V: TRBV29-1; J: TRBJ2-1; CDR3: CSVEFRDYEFPIAFF; DNA: TGCAGCGTTGAATTTCGTGACTATGAATTTCCTATTGCGTTCTTC
size: .; D: .; V: TRBV5-3; J: TRBJ2-7; CDR3: CARSPTEGQIRTYEQYF; DNA: TGTGCCAGAAGCCCAACAGAAGGCCAAATCAGGACCTACGAGCAGTACTTC
size: .; D: .; V: TRBV7-7; J: TRBJ2-7; CDR3: CASSLVVGSEQYF; DNA: TGTGCCAGCAGCTTAGTGGTTGGGTCGGAGCAGTACTTC
size: once; D: TRBD2; V: TRBV7-9; J: TRBJ2-1; CDR3: CASSAGTSADNEQFF; DNA: TGTGCCAGCAGCGCTGGGACTAGCGCAGATAATGAGCAGTTCTTC
size: .; D: .; V: TRBV28; J: TRBJ2-7; CDR3: CASTFSPSYEQYF; DNA: TGTGCCAGCACCTTCTCCCCCTCCTACGAGCAGTACTTC
size: few; D: .; V: TRBV9; J: TRBJ2-1; CDR3: CASSSSSSSYNEQFF; DNA: TGTGCCAGCAGCTCAAGCTCGAGCTCCTACAATGAGCAGTTCTTC
size: .; D: .; V: TRBV25-1; J: TRBJ2-4; CDR3: CASSGTGSKAKNIQYF; DNA: TGTGCCAGCAGTGGAACAGGCTCTAAAGCCAAAAACATTCAGTACTTC
size: .; D: TRBD2; V: TRBV28; J: TRBJ2-7; CDR3: CASSPRGGPNFHEQYF; DNA: TGTGCCAGCAGCCCGCGGGGGGGGCCCAACTTCCACGAGCAGTACTTC
size: .; D: .; V: TRBV19; J: TRBJ1-5; CDR3: CATYTGSNQPQHF; DNA: TGTGCCACATATACAGGGAGCAATCAGCCCCAGCATTTT
size: few; D: .; V: TRBV10-2; J: TRBJ2-1; CDR3: CASSESLREQFF; DNA: TGCGCCAGCAGTGAGTCCCTTCGGGAGCAGTTCTTC
size: .; D: TRBD1; V: TRBV6-6; J: TRBJ2-5; CDR3: CASASTQGARETQYF; DNA: TGTGCCAGCGCCTCAACACAGGGGGCGAGAGAGACCCAGTACTTC
size: .; D: .; V: TRBV6-6; J: TRBJ1-5; CDR3: CASSPTPGGNQPQHF; DNA: TGTGCCAGCAGCCCTACCCCAGGGGGCAATCAGCCCCAGCATTTT
size: few; D: TRBD1; V: TRBV13; J: TRBJ2-7; CDR3: CASSSRDRVSYEQYF; DNA: TGTGCCAGCAGCAGCCGGGACAGAGTCTCCTACGAGCAGTACTTC
size: .; D: .; V: TRBV2; J: TRBJ2-3; CDR3: CASRDLWGTDTQYF; DNA: TGTGCCAGCAGGGACTTATGGGGCACAGATACGCAGTATTTT
size: few; D: .; V: TRBV7-6; J: TRBJ2-1; CDR3: CASSLSAYNEQFF; DNA: TGTGCCAGCAGCCTCTCTGCCTACAATGAGCAGTTCTTC
size: .; D: .; V: TRBV9; J: TRBJ2-7; CDR3: CASSVGGSNHEQYF; DNA: TGTGCCAGCAGCGTAGGGGGGAGTAACCACGAGCAGTACTTC
size: few; D: .; V: TRBV2; J: TRBJ1-1; CDR3: CASSRQTGGEAFF; DNA: TGTGCCAGCAGCCGACAGACCGGTGGTGAAGCTTTCTTT
size: many; D: .; V: TRBV6-1; J: TRBJ1-1; CDR3: CASSEPRRLTEAFF; DNA: TGTGCCAGCAGTGAACCCAGGCGGCTTACTGAAGCTTTCTTT
size: .; D: TRBD2; V: TRBV6-5; J: TRBJ2-7; CDR3: CASSQTSGGSYEQYF; DNA: TGTGCCAGCAGCCAAACTAGCGGGGGTTCCTACGAGCAGTACTTC
size: .; D: TRBD1; V: TRBV7-9; J: TRBJ1-2; CDR3: CASSSADRDYGYTF; DNA: TGTGCCAGCAGCTCAGCTGACAGGGACTATGGCTACACCTTC
size: .; D: .; V: TRBV5-6; J: TRBJ1-1; CDR3: CATSRGRTTEAFF; DNA: TGTGCCACCAGTCGAGGGCGGACCACTGAAGCTTTCTTT
size: .; D: .; V: TRBV7-8; J: TRBJ2-1; CDR3: CASHNYNEQFF; DNA: TGTGCCAGTCATAATTACAATGAGCAGTTCTTC
size: .; D: .; V: TRBV28; J: TRBJ2-7; CDR3: CASTGPTYEQYF; DNA: TGTGCCAGCACAGGCCCGACCTACGAGCAGTACTTC
size: .; D: TRBD2; V: TRBV28; J: TRBJ2-3; CDR3: CASSLDPTSGEFTDTQYF; DNA: TGTGCCAGCAGTCTAGACCCAACTAGCGGAGAATTCACAGATACGCAGTATTTT
size: .; D: TRBD2; V: TRBV5-1; J: TRBJ2-6; CDR3: CASSSPTAGGPFSGANVLTF; DNA: TGCGCCAGCAGCTCCCCCACAGCGGGAGGGCCCTTCTCTGGGGCCAACGTCCTGACTTTC
size: .; D: TRBD2; V: TRBV19; J: TRBJ2-1; CDR3: CASRRVRQGGRNEQFF; DNA: TGTGCCAGTAGACGGGTGAGGCAGGGAGGGCGCAATGAGCAGTTCTTC
size: .; D: .; V: TRBV20-1; J: TRBJ2-1; CDR3: CSARARSEQFF; DNA: TGCAGTGCTAGAGCCCGGAGTGAGCAGTTCTTC
size: .; D: .; V: TRBV2; J: TRBJ2-3; CDR3: CASVGGLTDTQYF; DNA: TGTGCTAGTGTGGGGGGCCTTACAGATACGCAGTATTTT
size: .; D: .; V: TRBV20-1; J: TRBJ1-2; CDR3: CSASGGYTF; DNA: TGCAGTGCTAGCGGTGGCTACACCTTC
size: few; D: .; V: TRBV7-9; J: TRBJ2-1; CDR3: CASSEDTYNEQFF; DNA: TGTGCCAGCAGCGAAGACACGTACAATGAGCAGTTCTTC
size: .; D: .; V: TRBV28; J: TRBJ2-7; CDR3: CATQGLSYEQYF; DNA: TGTGCCACGCAGGGACTCTCCTACGAGCAGTACTTC
size: .; D: TRBD2; V: TRBV27; J: TRBJ2-7; CDR3: CASSRGTSGSYEQYF; DNA: TGTGCCAGCAGTAGAGGGACTAGCGGGAGCTACGAGCAGTACTTC
size: few; D: .; V: TRBV6-1; J: TRBJ1-3; CDR3: CASSDSIASGNTIYF; DNA: TGTGCCAGCAGTGACTCAATTGCGAGTGGAAACACCATATATTTT
size: few; D: .; V: TRBV4-3; J: TRBJ2-7; CDR3: CASSQVRSGEQYF; DNA: TGCGCCAGCAGCCAAGTTCGGTCTGGCGAGCAGTACTTC
size: .; D: TRBD1; V: TRBV10-3; J: TRBJ2-3; CDR3: CATGTGFKDTQYF; DNA: TGTGCCACCGGGACAGGGTTTAAGGATACGCAGTATTTT
size: .; D: TRBD2; V: TRBV5-4; J: TRBJ2-7; CDR3: CATMGGAGAEQYF; DNA: TGTGCCACCATGGGAGGGGCCGGAGCGGAGCAGTACTTC
size: .; D: TRBD2; V: TRBV25-1; J: TRBJ2-1; CDR3: CASSREGSYNEQFF; DNA: TGTGCCAGCAGCAGGGAGGGATCCTACAATGAGCAGTTCTTC
size: many; D: .; V: TRBV7-9; J: TRBJ1-1; CDR3: CASSLDWDKNTEAFF; DNA: TGTGCCAGCAGCTTAGACTGGGACAAGAACACTGAAGCTTTCTTT
size: .; D: .; V: TRBV6-5; J: TRBJ2-7; CDR3: CASSYSVKGPYEQYF; DNA: TGTGCCAGCAGTTACAGCGTTAAGGGGCCCTACGAGCAGTACTTC
size: .; D: .; V: TRBV28; J: TRBJ2-3; CDR3: CASSLSTYTQYF; DNA: TGTGCCAGCAGTTTGAGTACATATACGCAGTATTTT
size: few; D: .; V: TRBV5-5; J: TRBJ1-5; CDR3: CASSLGSGVPPQHF; DNA: TGTGCCAGCAGCTTGGGTTCAGGTGTTCCGCCCCAGCATTTT